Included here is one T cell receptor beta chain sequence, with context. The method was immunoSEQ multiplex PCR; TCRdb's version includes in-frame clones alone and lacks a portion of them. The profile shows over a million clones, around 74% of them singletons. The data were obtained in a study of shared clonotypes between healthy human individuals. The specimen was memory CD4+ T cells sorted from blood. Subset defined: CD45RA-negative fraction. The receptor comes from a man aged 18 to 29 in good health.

CDR3: CASSLRLAGPYNEQFF. Written as DNA, the CDR3 is TGTGCCAGCAGTTTAAGACTAGCGGGACCCTACAATGAGCAGTTCTTC. The chain is built from TRBV28 and TRBJ2-1; TRBD2 agrees at 11 bases. Germline lookup yields CDR1 MDHEN and CDR2 SYDVKM. The CDR3 has 16 amino acids. The trim removed 2 bases at V and 2 bases at J, leaving 2 bases unmatched.